Following are 24 T cell receptor beta chains from one sample sequenced in a study of CD8 T cells in ankylosing spondylitis. Study-wide findings and caveats: What appeared characteristic of ankylosing spondylitis blood was a TCR beta motif of eight highly homologous variants.

Via MiXCR, TCRdb re-called the 5' RACE reads, giving one row per CDR3 protein. The data contain more than 650,000 distinct CDR3 sequences, roughly 10% of them singletons. The antigens these receptors bind are not known. Sequenced input: blood, either unsorted or a sorted T cell fraction (not recorded which). These receptors originate from a male donor with ankylosing spondylitis.

The CDR3 DNA reads as TGCAGTGCTAGAGTTCCGGGACTAGCGGGAGGTTTTAATTCCGAGCAGTACTTC. This codes for CSARVPGLAGGFNSEQYF. The rearrangement joins TRBV20-1 to TRBJ2-7; 15 nucleotides agree with TRBD2. The V gene end was trimmed by 1 base and the J gene end by 6 bases; junction bases not matched to a gene: 13. This CDR3 has 18 residues. CDR1 is DFQATT, CDR2 SNEGSKA, per germline (reference sequence).

There are a few counts of this clonotype. The V and J genes are TRBV3-1 and TRBJ2-1, with D possibly TRBD2 on 6 matching bases. CDR3 length equals 15 residues. Trimming stripped 7 bases from V and 5 bases from J, with 18 bases between. The V gene's germline CDR1 is LGHDT and CDR2 YNNKEL (reference sequence). CDR3 sequence (DNA): TGTGCCAGCACCTCAAGATTGGGGGAGGACAATGAGCAGTTCTTC. Amino acids: CASTSRLGEDNEQFF.

The chain couples TRBV28 to TRBJ1-1; 7 bases line up with TRBD1. V dropped 5 bases and J dropped 4; count of bases not matched to a gene: 10. The CDR3 length is 15 residues. CDR1 is MDHEN and CDR2 is SYDVKM in the germline V gene. CDR3: CASSPGGKGSTEAFF. CDR3 nucleotides: TGTGCCAGCAGTCCAGGGGGGAAGGGGAGCACTGAAGCTTTCTTT. The variable domain in full, with the rest retrieved from reference TRBV28 and TRBJ1-1, is DVKVTQSSRYLVKRTGEKVFLECVQDMDHENMFWYRQDPGLGLRLIYFSYDVKMKEKGDIPEGYSVSREKKERFSLILESASTNQTSMYLCASSPGGKGSTEAFFGQGTRLTVV.

For the CDR3, the DNA is TGTGCCAGCAGTTTGAAGCGGTCAGATACGCAGTATTTT. This gives the protein CASSLKRSDTQYF. The chain carries TRBV28 and TRBJ2-3; TRBD2 might be the D (5 bases). This CDR3 has 13 residues. The germline CDR1 and CDR2 sequences are MDHEN and SYDVKM. V was trimmed by 3 bases and J by 4 bases, leaving 8 bases between them.

There are many counts of this clonotype. The genes are TRBV5-1 and TRBJ2-5; D remains unclear. V shed 2 bases and J shed 5 bases, with 7 bases lying between them. CDR3 length: 12 amino acids. In germline, CDR1 is SGHRS, CDR2 YFSETQ. In nucleotides, the CDR3 is TGCGCCAGCAGCTTTGGTATGGAGACCCAGTACTTC. The encoded protein is CASSFGMETQYF. Complete variable domain (other parts from reference TRBV5-1 and TRBJ2-5): KAGVTQTPRYLIKTRGQQVTLSCSPISGHRSVSWYQQTPGQGLQFLFEYFSETQRNKGNFPGRFSGRQFSNSRSEMNVSTLELGDSALYLCASSFGMETQYFGPGTRLLVL.

The chain recombines TRBV5-1 with TRBJ2-6; D is uncertain. This CDR3 region has 18 residues. Germline CDR1 is SGHRS and CDR2 is YFSETQ. V dropped 0 bases and J dropped 0 bases, with 13 bases sitting between them. Here the CDR3 reads CASSLGVGVSSGANVLTF. DNA for the CDR3: TGCGCCAGCAGCTTGGGGGTCGGAGTAAGCTCTGGGGCCAACGTCCTGACTTTC.

This clonotype occurred a few times. V usage is TRBV28 and J usage is TRBJ2-7, with D hard to call. The CDR3 extends over 12 amino acids. Germline CDR1 reads MDHEN; CDR2 reads SYDVKM. Trimming took off 6 bases at V and 1 base at J, with 7 bases between the two ends. The CDR3 loop is CASREQSYEQYF. The CDR3 nucleotides are TGTGCCAGCAGGGAACAGTCCTACGAGCAGTACTTC.

This clonotype has just a few counts. V usage is TRBV20-1 and J usage is TRBJ2-1; D is possibly TRBD2 (6 bases). This CDR3 contains 14 residues. Trimming removed 5 bases from V and 1 base from J, with 12 bases in between. The germline V gene encodes CDR1 DFQATT and CDR2 SNEGSKA (reference sequence). CDR3 bases: TGCAGTGCTGAACGGGAGAGGTCCTACAATGAGCAGTTCTTC. It yields the protein CSAERERSYNEQFF.

The chain combines TRBV29-1 with TRBJ1-1, with a weak D call TRBD1 (5 bases). The CDR3 runs to 13 residues. V gave up 2 bases and J gave up 10 bases, with 17 bases separating them. The germline V gene has CDR1 SQVTM and CDR2 ANQGSEA. CDR3 in amino acids: CSVERRGDGVAFF. CDR3 nucleotides: TGCAGCGTTGAACGGCGGGGGGATGGGGTAGCTTTCTTT.

The gene calls are TRBV20-1 and TRBJ1-5, with 10 bases aligning to TRBD1. This CDR3 has 15 residues. Germline V lookup: CDR1 DFQATT, CDR2 SNEGSKA (reference sequence). With 5 bases clipped from V and 2 bases from J, the junction kept 6 bases outside the gene matches. The DNA for the CDR3 is TGCAGTGCTTCTACCGGGACAGGGGGCAATCAGCCCCAGCATTTT. It is translated as CSASTGTGGNQPQHF.

This clonotype was counted many times. The CDR3 DNA reads TGCAGTGCTAGAGTGGCTGGATACAATGAGCAGTTCTTC. Translated: CSARVAGYNEQFF. V is TRBV20-1 and J is TRBJ2-1; D gene unclear. The germline V and J ends were trimmed by 1 base and 4 bases, with 8 bases remaining between them. In germline, CDR1 is DFQATT, CDR2 SNEGSKA (reference sequence). This CDR3 has 13 residues.

The chain recombines TRBV4-3 with TRBJ2-1, with D unresolved. The CDR3 consists of 17 residues. CDR1 is LGHNA and CDR2 is YSLEER in the germline V gene. V was trimmed by 4 bases and J by 0 bases, leaving 16 bases between them. The CDR3 reads CASSPTPTPSSYNEQFF. DNA of the CDR3: TGCGCCAGCAGCCCGACCCCCACACCGAGCTCCTACAATGAGCAGTTCTTC.

The chain joins TRBV9 to TRBJ2-5; 8 bases fit TRBD1. The CDR3 is made up of 15 amino acids. Trimming removed 4 bases from V and 2 bases from J; junction bases left unmatched: 7. Germline V gene sequence: CDR1 SGDLS, CDR2 YYNGEE. The CDR3 DNA sequence: TGTGCCAGCAGCTTTACAGGGGGGACTCAAGAGACCCAGTACTTC. Translating gives CASSFTGGTQETQYF. The full variable domain, with the rest looked up from reference TRBV9 and TRBJ2-5, is DSGVTQTPKHLITATGQRVTLRCSPRSGDLSVYWYQQSLDQGLQFLIQYYNGEERAKGNILERFSAQQFPDLHSELNLSSLELGDSALYFCASSFTGGTQETQYFGPGTRLLVL.

V gene TRBV7-2 combines with J gene TRBJ2-1, with a tentative D call TRBD2 (5 bases). Germline V lookup: CDR1 SGHTA, CDR2 FQGNSA. Trimming pared 5 bases from V and 3 bases from J, leaving 20 bases between. The CDR3 is made up of 17 amino acids. CDR3 residues: CASSQRPGVWGYNEQFF. The CDR3 bases are TGTGCCAGCAGCCAGCGACCCGGGGTGTGGGGCTACAATGAGCAGTTCTTC. Supplemented by reference TRBV7-2 and TRBJ2-1, the full variable domain reads GAGVSQSPSNKVTEKGKDVELRCDPISGHTALYWYRQSLGQGLEFLIYFQGNSAPDKSGLPSDRFSAERTGGSVSTLTIQRTQQEDSAVYLCASSQRPGVWGYNEQFFGPGTRLTVL.

This clonotype was observed a handful of times. J is TRBJ1-2 and V is TRBV20-1; D gene uncertain. The CDR3 contains 13 residues. CDR1 is DFQATT and CDR2 is SNEGSKA in the germline V gene (reference sequence). With 3 bases removed from V and 8 bases from J, the gap between germline ends came to 16 bases. This CDR3 is CSASPSGSGGYTF. CDR3 DNA sequence: TGCAGTGCTAGTCCCTCGGGTAGCGGCGGCTACACCTTC.

This clonotype has ten or more counts. The chain employs TRBV18 and TRBJ1-2, with 7 positions matching TRBD1. Germline trimming cut 3 bases from V and 6 bases from J; bases unmatched to any gene: 1. Germline V gives CDR1 KGHSH, CDR2 LQKENI. CDR3 length equals 12 residues. The CDR3 is CASSPQGDGYTF. CDR3 DNA: TGTGCCAGCTCACCCCAGGGGGATGGCTACACCTTC.

On this clonotype: Given a much more abundant clone one base away, this may be a read error. The J gene is TRBJ2-7, the V gene TRBV20-1; 8 bases line up with TRBD1. This CDR3 has 14 residues. From germline, CDR1 is DFQATT and CDR2 SNEGSKA (reference sequence). DNA of the CDR3: TGCAGCTCCTATCAACCCGGGACAGGTGACGAGCAGTACTTC. This translates into CSSYQPGTGDEQYF.

The chain couples TRBV5-1 to TRBJ2-3; D might be TRBD2 (5 bases). V dropped 4 bases and J dropped 6 bases, with 15 bases sitting between them. The CDR3 sequence is 14 residues long. CDR1 is SGHRS and CDR2 is YFSETQ in the germline V gene. The CDR3 coding sequence is TGCGCCAGCAGCCGGACCCCACTAGTTGATACGCAGTATTTT. Its translation is CASSRTPLVDTQYF.

The chain couples TRBV7-8 to TRBJ1-6; 7 bases match TRBD1. V was clipped by 4 bases and J by 7 bases; unmatched bases: 16. This CDR3 comprises 18 residues. CDR1 is SGHVS, CDR2 FQNEAQ, per germline. The CDR3 is CASSSRALQGTMNSPLHF. As DNA, the CDR3 is TGTGCCAGCAGCTCCCGAGCCCTACAGGGGACTATGAATTCACCCCTCCACTTT.

This clonotype was found a few times. The chain carries TRBV27 and TRBJ2-3; no definite D call. The CDR3 has 13 residues. Trimming removed 7 bases from V and 1 base from J, with 9 bases in between. Germline CDR1 reads MNHEY; CDR2 reads SMNVEV (reference sequence). The CDR3 nucleotides are TGTGCCAGCACCCTGGCGGGCACAGATACGCAGTATTTT. Residues: CASTLAGTDTQYF.

The chain combines TRBV7-2 with TRBJ1-1; no firm D call. Germline CDR1 and CDR2: SGHTA and FQGNSA. V dropped 2 bases and J dropped 4 bases, with 11 bases sitting between them. CDR3 length equals 14 residues. The CDR3 DNA follows: TGTGCCAGCAGCTTAAGTTGGGCGGGCACTGAAGCTTTCTTT. It encodes CASSLSWAGTEAFF.

The chain uses TRBV20-1 and TRBJ2-5; 12 bases are a match to TRBD1. Trimming cost V 5 bases and J 5 bases; bases outside gene matches: 9. Germline assignment: CDR1 DFQATT and CDR2 SNEGSKA (reference sequence). The CDR3 is made up of 15 amino acids. The CDR3 is CSAPGTGGNGETQYF. The CDR3 DNA follows: TGCAGTGCTCCCGGGACAGGGGGCAATGGGGAGACCCAGTACTTC.

This clonotype was counted at least ten times. The chain uses TRBV29-1 and TRBJ2-3; the D gene is possibly TRBD2 (7 bases). V gave up 4 bases and J gave up 3 bases, with 14 bases separating them. Germline V gene lookup returns CDR1 SQVTM and CDR2 ANQGSEA. The CDR3 spans 14 residues. The CDR3 loop reads CSVGLGGVTDTQYF. The CDR3 DNA reads as TGCAGCGTTGGTTTAGGGGGGGTTACAGATACGCAGTATTTT.

This clonotype was picked up many times. The chain uses TRBV29-1 and TRBJ2-1; the D call may be TRBD1 or TRBD2 (5 bases each). Germline V gives CDR1 SQVTM, CDR2 ANQGSEA. V shed 3 bases and J shed 5 bases, with 11 bases lying between them. The CDR3 contains 13 residues. CDR3 region: CSVEGVLDNEQFF. Written as DNA, the CDR3 is TGCAGCGTTGAGGGGGTTCTGGACAATGAGCAGTTCTTC.